These 27 T cell receptor beta chains originate from one sample sequenced in a study of T cell repertoires in cytomegalovirus infection. Using its own MiXCR run on the reads, TCRdb lists one record per CDR3 protein. The sample yields approximately 190,000 distinct CDR3 sequences, roughly 9% seen once. The specimen was PBMCs. The source of these receptors is a human donor in good health (CMV status not recorded). Some clones in this sample may be carry-over from other donors' samples.

The chain links TRBV10-3 to TRBJ1-2, with D unresolved. The germline V and J ends were trimmed by 3 bases and 0 bases, with 5 bases remaining between them. The CDR3 runs to 13 residues. Germline assignment: CDR1 ENHRY and CDR2 SYGVKD. The CDR3 region has the DNA TGTGCCATCAGTGACACCTCTAACTATGGCTACACCTTC. Its translation is CAISDTSNYGYTF.

This clonotype has ten or more counts. This CDR3 is CASSSIAAEQFF. The CDR3 DNA reads TGTGCCAGCAGCTCTATAGCGGCTGAGCAGTTCTTC. The chain combines TRBV7-8 with TRBJ2-1; a weak D match, TRBD2 (6 bases). The ends were cut back, 4 bases at V and 9 bases at J, with 10 bases in the middle. The CDR3 length is 12 residues. The germline V gene encodes CDR1 SGHVS and CDR2 FQNEAQ.

The sample holds many counts of this clonotype. The genes are TRBV28 and TRBJ2-1, with 8 bases fitting TRBD1. Germline CDR1 and CDR2: MDHEN and SYDVKM. The CDR3 is 16 amino acids. The junction had 20 bases not matched to a gene; V was cut back by 11 bases and J by 8 bases. CDR3: CASVTRDRGIRDEQFF. The CDR3 region has the DNA TGTGCCTCGGTAACAAGAGACAGGGGAATTAGGGATGAGCAGTTCTTC.

The V gene is TRBV14, the J gene TRBJ1-1, with a weak D call TRBD1 (6 bases). This CDR3 region has 18 residues. Germline V gives CDR1 SGHDN, CDR2 FVKESK. The V gene lost 6 bases and the J gene lost 2 bases, with 25 bases spanning the gap. The CDR3 DNA is TGTGCCAGCAGACGAACCCCGGACAGCCCAATAGTTAACACTGAAGCTTTCTTT. Translated, it gives CASRRTPDSPIVNTEAFF.

This clonotype was observed at least ten times. The chain links TRBV7-2 to TRBJ2-3; 12 bases map to TRBD2. V gave up 5 bases and J gave up 0 bases; unmatched junction bases: 9. The CDR3 is made up of 18 amino acids. The germline CDR1 and CDR2 sequences are SGHTA and FQGNSA. CDR3 protein: CASSPSGLAGSSTDTQYF. The DNA for the CDR3 is TGTGCCAGCAGCCCATCGGGACTAGCGGGTTCTAGCACAGATACGCAGTATTTT. The variable domain in full, with the rest retrieved from reference TRBV7-2 and TRBJ2-3, is GAGVSQSPSNKVTEKGKDVELRCDPISGHTALYWYRQSLGQGLEFLIYFQGNSAPDKSGLPSDRFSAERTGGSVSTLTIQRTQQEDSAVYLCASSPSGLAGSSTDTQYFGPGTRLTVL.

This rearrangement joins TRBV20-1 to TRBJ2-5; 7 nucleotides agree with TRBD2. Germline V gene lookup returns CDR1 DFQATT and CDR2 SNEGSKA (reference sequence). Trimming took 6 bases from V and 5 from J; bases not matched to a gene: 15. The CDR3 runs to 15 residues. The CDR3 protein is CSAPPAAGTRETQYF. CDR3 nucleotides: TGCAGTGCGCCGCCGGCAGCGGGAACCCGTGAGACCCAGTACTTC.

This clonotype has a count of ten or more. The chain carries TRBV25-1 and TRBJ2-2; 7 bases are shared with TRBD2. Germline V gene lookup returns CDR1 MGHDK and CDR2 SYGVNS. The CDR3 is 13 amino acids. The trim removed 7 bases at V and 5 bases at J, leaving 4 bases unmatched. CDR3 protein: CASTGGGTGELFF. For the CDR3, the DNA is TGTGCCAGCACTGGGGGGGGTACCGGGGAGCTGTTTTTT.

The V call is TRBV5-4, the J call TRBJ2-3; D might be TRBD1 (5 bases). CDR3 length: 15 amino acids. V lost 4 bases to trimming and J lost 4 bases, with 16 bases between them. Germline loops: CDR1 SGHNT, CDR2 YYREEE (reference sequence). DNA of the CDR3: TGTGCCAGCAGCCCCGGACAACCTCTTCCAGATACGCAGTATTTT. Translated: CASSPGQPLPDTQYF.

The rearrangement links TRBV29-1 to TRBJ2-5; perhaps TRBD1 as D (5 bases). V lost 7 bases and J lost 1, with 13 bases in between. This CDR3 is built from 13 residues. CDR1 is SQVTM, CDR2 ANQGSEA, per germline. CDR3 residues: CSAERQPQETQYF. CDR3 coding DNA: TGCAGCGCGGAACGACAGCCCCAAGAGACCCAGTACTTC.

This chain links TRBV20-1 with TRBJ2-3, with 7 bases fitting TRBD2. The CDR3 is made up of 16 amino acids. From germline, CDR1 is DFQATT and CDR2 SNEGSKA (reference sequence). V was clipped by 2 bases and J by 2 bases; unmatched bases: 10. The CDR3 loop reads CSARPRERSNTDTQYF. In DNA form, the CDR3 reads TGCAGTGCTAGACCGCGGGAGCGGAGTAACACAGATACGCAGTATTTT.

This clonotype was counted many times. This chain joins TRBV7-2 and TRBJ1-4; no firm D call. V was cut by 5 bases and J by 0 bases, with 10 bases left in between. There are 15 residues in the CDR3. Germline CDR1 reads SGHTA; CDR2 reads FQGNSA. The CDR3 loop reads CASSAIPATNEKLFF. CDR3 nucleotide sequence: TGTGCCAGCAGCGCGATACCTGCAACTAATGAAAAACTGTTTTTT.

The chain combines TRBV5-6 with TRBJ2-7; 8 bases are shared with TRBD1. Trimming took 0 bases from V and 7 from J; bases not matched to a gene: 9. The CDR3 covers 15 residues. Germline V gene sequence: CDR1 SGHDT, CDR2 YYEEEE. Here the CDR3 DNA reads TGTGCCAGCAGCTTGGTCCCAGGGGGCCCTAGGGAGCAGTACTTC. It encodes CASSLVPGGPREQYF.

This clonotype was picked up a small number of times. The rearrangement joins TRBV20-1 to TRBJ1-5; D uncertain. The CDR3 totals 14 residues. Trimming took 4 bases from V and 0 from J, leaving 10 bases between them. Per the germline V gene, CDR1 is DFQATT and CDR2 is SNEGSKA (reference sequence). DNA of the CDR3: TGCAGTGCTAATCCGGCATATAGCAATCAGCCCCAGCATTTT. Translated, it gives CSANPAYSNQPQHF.

This chain links TRBV20-1 with TRBJ1-5; D is unresolved. Germline V gene lookup returns CDR1 DFQATT and CDR2 SNEGSKA (reference sequence). This CDR3 contains 12 residues. Trimming removed 7 bases from V and 2 bases from J, with 9 bases in between. Written as DNA, the CDR3 is TGCAGTGGGAGATCCGGCAATCAGCCCCAGCATTTT. The encoded protein is CSGRSGNQPQHF.

This clonotype was observed a few times. The chain has TRBV28 and TRBJ1-5; D not certain. V shed 6 bases and J shed 6 bases, with 9 bases lying between them. The CDR3 runs 12 residues. CDR1 is MDHEN and CDR2 is SYDVKM in the germline V gene. This CDR3 is CASSSGSQPQHF. DNA for the CDR3: TGTGCCAGCAGCTCGGGTTCTCAGCCCCAGCATTTT.

This clonotype was counted at least ten times. The chain recombines TRBV15 with TRBJ2-5; D is perhaps TRBD2 (5 bases). Germline assignment: CDR1 LNHNV and CDR2 YYDKDF (reference sequence). V lost 3 bases and J 5 bases, leaving 16 bases between the germline ends. The CDR3 totals 15 residues. CDR3 amino acids: CATSSAREPGETQYF. CDR3 bases: TGTGCCACCAGCAGCGCCCGGGAACCGGGTGAGACCCAGTACTTC.

The chain couples TRBV29-1 to TRBJ1-2, with a tentative D call TRBD1 (5 bases). CDR3 length equals 14 residues. Germline values: CDR1 SQVTM, CDR2 ANQGSEA. Deletions cut 4 bases from V and 0 bases from J, with 12 bases between. CDR3 sequence reads: CSVVGGQPNYGYTF. Here the CDR3 DNA reads TGCAGCGTTGTCGGAGGACAACCTAACTATGGCTACACCTTC.

This clonotype was found many times. This chain links TRBV11-1 with TRBJ1-2; possibly TRBD1 for D (6 bases). The CDR3 is 13 amino acids. Per germline, CDR1 SGHAT and CDR2 FQDESV (reference sequence). V shed 4 bases and J shed 8 bases, with 14 bases lying between them. The CDR3 region is CASSSPTGDGYTF. CDR3 in DNA: TGTGCCAGCAGCTCCCCGACAGGAGACGGCTACACCTTC.

This clonotype has a count of ten or more. This chain connects TRBV11-2 to TRBJ2-7; the D gene is possibly TRBD2 (7 bases). This CDR3 has 17 amino acids. V was pared by 0 bases and J by 5 bases, with 20 bases between. Germline values: CDR1 SGHAT, CDR2 FQNNGV. CDR3 sequence (DNA): TGTGCCAGCAGCTTAGACTTCTCGGGGGGCCCGAGGGACGAGCAGTACTTC. Translating it yields CASSLDFSGGPRDEQYF.

The chain uses TRBV30 and TRBJ1-2; D uncertain. Germline values: CDR1 GTSNPN, CDR2 SVGIG (reference sequence). CDR3 length: 13 residues. V dropped 2 bases and J dropped 3 bases, with 10 bases sitting between them. The CDR3 nucleotides read TGTGCCTGGAGTCCAGGATTTGACTATGGCTACACCTTC. It encodes CAWSPGFDYGYTF.

This clonotype has a handful of counts. The chain is built from TRBV5-4 and TRBJ1-4; possible D gene TRBD1, 6 bases. This CDR3 spans 16 amino acids. V lost 4 bases, J lost 0 bases, and 13 bases lay in between. Germline-derived CDR1 and CDR2 are SGHNT and YYREEE (reference sequence). CDR3 in amino acids: CASSPGGGTTNEKLFF. The DNA of the CDR3 is TGTGCCAGCAGCCCCGGAGGGGGAACAACTAATGAAAAACTGTTTTTT.

This clonotype has a count of ten or more. V and J are TRBV7-9 and TRBJ2-3; 8 nucleotides match TRBD2. CDR1 is SEHNR and CDR2 is FQNEAQ in the germline V gene (reference sequence). CDR3 length: 16 amino acids. J lost 2 bases, V lost 4 bases, and 8 bases had no gene match. CDR3 sequence: CASSSVAGGSTDTQYF. CDR3 in DNA: TGTGCCAGCAGCTCCGTCGCGGGAGGATCCACAGATACGCAGTATTTT. Full variable domain (rest looked up from reference TRBV7-9 and TRBJ2-3): DTGVSQNPRHKITKRGQNVTFRCDPISEHNRLYWYRQTLGQGPEFLTYFQNEAQLEKSRLLSDRFSAERPKGSFSTLEIQRTEQGDSAMYLCASSSVAGGSTDTQYFGPGTRLTVL.

This clonotype was counted at least ten times. The rearrangement uses TRBV28 and TRBJ1-1; D is uncertain. CDR3 length equals 12 residues. Germline V gene lookup returns CDR1 MDHEN and CDR2 SYDVKM. Trimming cost V 8 bases and J 4 bases, with 11 bases left between them. Here the CDR3 DNA reads TGTGCCAGCCATGTGGGGAGCACTGAAGCTTTCTTT. Protein product: CASHVGSTEAFF.

This clonotype was detected many times. The chain has TRBV7-8 and TRBJ1-1; a weak D match, TRBD1 (6 bases). V dropped 0 bases and J dropped 4 bases, with 9 bases sitting between them. CDR1 and CDR2 (germline): SGHVS, FQNEAQ. The length of the CDR3 is 14 residues. The CDR3 DNA sequence: TGTGCCAGCAGCTTAGCGGGGGCAGGCACTGAAGCTTTCTTT. It encodes CASSLAGAGTEAFF.

Ten or more counts support this clonotype. The chain recombines TRBV7-2 with TRBJ1-1; D gene unclear. V was clipped by 1 base and J by 6 bases, with 6 bases between them. Per the germline V gene, CDR1 is SGHTA and CDR2 is FQGNSA. The CDR3 runs 12 residues. The CDR3 sequence is CASSLVTSEAFF. DNA for the CDR3: TGTGCCAGCAGCTTAGTCACATCTGAAGCTTTCTTT.

This clonotype was observed many times. The chain couples TRBV7-2 to TRBJ2-1; 10 bases are a match to TRBD2. CDR3 length: 18 amino acids. Germline trimming cut 0 bases from V and 7 bases from J; bases unmatched to any gene: 12. Germline V gives CDR1 SGHTA, CDR2 FQGNSA. As DNA, the CDR3 is TGTGCCAGCAGCTTAGCCCCCTTACTAGCGGGAACAGGTAATGAGCAGTTCTTC. Encoded protein: CASSLAPLLAGTGNEQFF.

This clonotype was observed at least ten times. V and J are TRBV25-1 and TRBJ2-2; TRBD1 is a possible D gene (5 bases). V gave up 3 bases and J gave up 4 bases, with 15 bases separating them. The germline gives CDR1 MGHDK, CDR2 SYGVNS. This CDR3 has 16 amino acids. Here the CDR3 DNA reads TGTGCCAGCAGTGACCCCCAGGACATTGGCACCGGGGAGCTGTTTTTT. Protein: CASSDPQDIGTGELFF. Full variable domain (missing parts from reference TRBV25-1 and TRBJ2-2): EADIYQTPRYLVIGTGKKITLECSQTMGHDKMYWYQQDPGMELHLIHYSYGVNSTEKGDLSSESTVSRIRTEHFPLTLESARPSHTSQYLCASSDPQDIGTGELFFGEGSRLTVL.